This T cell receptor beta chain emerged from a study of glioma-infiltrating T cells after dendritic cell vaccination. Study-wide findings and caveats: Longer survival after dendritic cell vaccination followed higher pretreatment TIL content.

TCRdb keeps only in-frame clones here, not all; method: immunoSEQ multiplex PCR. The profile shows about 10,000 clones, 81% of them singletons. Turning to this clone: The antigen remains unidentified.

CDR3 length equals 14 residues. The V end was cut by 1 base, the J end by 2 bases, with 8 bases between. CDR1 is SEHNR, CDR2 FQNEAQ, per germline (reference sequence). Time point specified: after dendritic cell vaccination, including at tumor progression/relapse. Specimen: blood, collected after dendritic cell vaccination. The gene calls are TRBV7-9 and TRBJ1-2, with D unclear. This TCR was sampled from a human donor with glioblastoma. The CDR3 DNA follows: TGTGCCAGCAGCTTAGGGGCTTCGAACTATGGCTACACCTTC. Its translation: CASSLGASNYGYTF.